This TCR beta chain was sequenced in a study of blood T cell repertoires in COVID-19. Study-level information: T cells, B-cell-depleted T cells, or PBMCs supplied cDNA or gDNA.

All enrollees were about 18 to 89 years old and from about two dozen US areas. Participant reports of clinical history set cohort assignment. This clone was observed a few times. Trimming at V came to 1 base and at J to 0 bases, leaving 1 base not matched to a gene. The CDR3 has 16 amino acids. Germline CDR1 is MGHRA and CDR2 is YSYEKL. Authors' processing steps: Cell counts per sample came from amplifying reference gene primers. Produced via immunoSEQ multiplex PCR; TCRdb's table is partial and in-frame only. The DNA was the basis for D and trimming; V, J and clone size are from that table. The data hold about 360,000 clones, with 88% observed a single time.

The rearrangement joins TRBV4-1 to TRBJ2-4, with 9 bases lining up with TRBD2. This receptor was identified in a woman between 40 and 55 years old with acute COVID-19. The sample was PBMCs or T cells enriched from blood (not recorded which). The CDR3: CASSQVAGEAKNIQYF. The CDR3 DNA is TGCGCCAGCAGCCAAGTAGCGGGGGAAGCCAAAAACATTCAGTACTTC.